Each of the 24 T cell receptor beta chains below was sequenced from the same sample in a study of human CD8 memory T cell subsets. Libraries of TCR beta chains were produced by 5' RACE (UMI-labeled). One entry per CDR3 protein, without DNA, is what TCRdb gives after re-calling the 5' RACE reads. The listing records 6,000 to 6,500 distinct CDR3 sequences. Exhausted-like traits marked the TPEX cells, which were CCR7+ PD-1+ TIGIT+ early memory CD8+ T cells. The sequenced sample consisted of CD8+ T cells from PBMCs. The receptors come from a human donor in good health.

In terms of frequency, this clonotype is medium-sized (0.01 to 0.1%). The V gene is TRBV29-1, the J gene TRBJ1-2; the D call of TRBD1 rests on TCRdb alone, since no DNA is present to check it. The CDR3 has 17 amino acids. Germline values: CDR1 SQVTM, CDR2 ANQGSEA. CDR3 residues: CSVEGPGQGERNYGYTF.

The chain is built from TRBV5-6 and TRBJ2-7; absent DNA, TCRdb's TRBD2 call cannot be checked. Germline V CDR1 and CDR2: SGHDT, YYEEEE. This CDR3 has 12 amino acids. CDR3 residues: CASSPSGYEQYF.

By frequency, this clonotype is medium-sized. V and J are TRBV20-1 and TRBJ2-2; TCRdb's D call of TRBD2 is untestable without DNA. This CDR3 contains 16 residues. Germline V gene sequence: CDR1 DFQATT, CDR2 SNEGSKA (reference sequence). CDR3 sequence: CSAREEGKAVTGELFF.

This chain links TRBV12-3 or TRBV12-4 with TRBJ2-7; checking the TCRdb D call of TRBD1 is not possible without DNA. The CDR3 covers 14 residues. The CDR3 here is CASSLQTGSREQYF.

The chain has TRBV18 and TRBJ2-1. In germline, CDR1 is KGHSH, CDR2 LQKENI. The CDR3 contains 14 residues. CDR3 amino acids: CASSPTGSYNEQFF.

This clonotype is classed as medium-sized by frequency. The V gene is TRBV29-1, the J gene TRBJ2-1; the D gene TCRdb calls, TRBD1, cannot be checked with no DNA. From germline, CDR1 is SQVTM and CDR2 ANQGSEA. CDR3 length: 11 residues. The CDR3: CSVRRDPEQFF.

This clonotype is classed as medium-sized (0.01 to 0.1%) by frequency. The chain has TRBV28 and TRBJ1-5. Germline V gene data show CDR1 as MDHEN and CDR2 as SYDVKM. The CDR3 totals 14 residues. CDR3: CASSPEVSNQPQHF.

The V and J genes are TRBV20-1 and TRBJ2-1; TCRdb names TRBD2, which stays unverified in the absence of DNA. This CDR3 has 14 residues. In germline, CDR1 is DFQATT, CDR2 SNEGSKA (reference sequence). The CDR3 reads CSVGPGGRYNEQFF.

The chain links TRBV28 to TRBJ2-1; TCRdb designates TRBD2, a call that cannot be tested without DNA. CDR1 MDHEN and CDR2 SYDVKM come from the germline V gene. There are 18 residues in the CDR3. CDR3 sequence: CASSFAPLAGVPHNEQFF. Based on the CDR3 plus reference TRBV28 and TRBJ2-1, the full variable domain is DVKVTQSSRYLVKRTGEKVFLECVQDMDHENMFWYRQDPGLGLRLIYFSYDVKMKEKGDIPEGYSVSREKKERFSLILESASTNQTSMYLCASSFAPLAGVPHNEQFFGPGTRLTVL.

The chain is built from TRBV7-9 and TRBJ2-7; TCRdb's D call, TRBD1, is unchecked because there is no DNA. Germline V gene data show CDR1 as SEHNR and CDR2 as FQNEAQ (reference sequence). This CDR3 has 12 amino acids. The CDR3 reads CASSLPLGEQYF.

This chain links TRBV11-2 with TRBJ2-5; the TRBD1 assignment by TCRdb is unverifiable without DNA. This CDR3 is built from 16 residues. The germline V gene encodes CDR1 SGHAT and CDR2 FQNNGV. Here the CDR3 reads CASSSGTGGFGETQYF.

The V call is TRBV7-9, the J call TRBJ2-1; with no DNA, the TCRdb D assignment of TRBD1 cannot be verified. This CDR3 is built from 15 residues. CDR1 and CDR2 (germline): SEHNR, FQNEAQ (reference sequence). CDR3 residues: CASSLDGAEYNEQFF. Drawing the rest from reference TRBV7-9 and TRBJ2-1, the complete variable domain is DTGVSQNPRHKITKRGQNVTFRCDPISEHNRLYWYRQTLGQGPEFLTYFQNEAQLEKSRLLSDRFSAERPKGSFSTLEIQRTEQGDSAMYLCASSLDGAEYNEQFFGPGTRLTVL.

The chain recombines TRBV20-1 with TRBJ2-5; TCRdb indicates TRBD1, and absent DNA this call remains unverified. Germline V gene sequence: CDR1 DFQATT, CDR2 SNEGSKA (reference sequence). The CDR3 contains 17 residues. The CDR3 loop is CSAQLPPGEVRVETQYF.

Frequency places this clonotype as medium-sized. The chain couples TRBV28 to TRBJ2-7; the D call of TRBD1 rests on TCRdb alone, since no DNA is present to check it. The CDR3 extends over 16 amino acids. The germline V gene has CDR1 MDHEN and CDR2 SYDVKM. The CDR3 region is CASSSNRQGHPYEQYF.

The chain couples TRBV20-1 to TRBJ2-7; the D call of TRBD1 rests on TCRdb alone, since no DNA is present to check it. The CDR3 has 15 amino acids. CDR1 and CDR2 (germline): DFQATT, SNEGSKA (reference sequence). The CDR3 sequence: CSARARRDPWDEQYF.

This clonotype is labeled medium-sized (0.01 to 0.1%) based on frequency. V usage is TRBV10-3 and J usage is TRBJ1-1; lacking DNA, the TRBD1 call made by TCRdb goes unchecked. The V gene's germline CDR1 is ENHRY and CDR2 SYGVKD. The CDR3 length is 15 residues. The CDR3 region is CAISESWTGRTEAFF.

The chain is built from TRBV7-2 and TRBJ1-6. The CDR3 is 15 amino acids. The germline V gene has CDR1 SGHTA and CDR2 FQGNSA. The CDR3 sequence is CASSPQITGPSPLHF.

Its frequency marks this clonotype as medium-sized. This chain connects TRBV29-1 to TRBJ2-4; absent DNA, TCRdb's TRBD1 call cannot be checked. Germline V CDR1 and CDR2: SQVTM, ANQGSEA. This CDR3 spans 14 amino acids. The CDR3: CSVANQGAKNIQYF.

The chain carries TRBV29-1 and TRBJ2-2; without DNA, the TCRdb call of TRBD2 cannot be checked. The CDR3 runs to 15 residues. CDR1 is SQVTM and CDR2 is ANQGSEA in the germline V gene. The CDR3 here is CSAKTSGKNTGELFF.

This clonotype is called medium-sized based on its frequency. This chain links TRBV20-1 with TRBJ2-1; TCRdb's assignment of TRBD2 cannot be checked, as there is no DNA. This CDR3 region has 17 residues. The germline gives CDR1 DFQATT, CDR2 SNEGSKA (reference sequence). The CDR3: CSAPGTSGRITYNEQFF.

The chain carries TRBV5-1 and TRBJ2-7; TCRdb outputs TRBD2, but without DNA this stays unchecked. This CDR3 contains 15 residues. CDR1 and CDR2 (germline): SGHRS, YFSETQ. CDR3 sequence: CASSFPLAGIYEQYF.

The CDR3 protein is CASSLAGVVNEQFF. This chain joins TRBV7-6 and TRBJ2-1. CDR3 size: 14 residues. CDR1 and CDR2 (germline): SGHVS, FNYEAQ.

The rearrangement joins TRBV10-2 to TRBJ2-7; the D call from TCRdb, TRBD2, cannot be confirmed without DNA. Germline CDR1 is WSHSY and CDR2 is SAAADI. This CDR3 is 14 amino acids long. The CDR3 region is CAISASGSSYEQYF.

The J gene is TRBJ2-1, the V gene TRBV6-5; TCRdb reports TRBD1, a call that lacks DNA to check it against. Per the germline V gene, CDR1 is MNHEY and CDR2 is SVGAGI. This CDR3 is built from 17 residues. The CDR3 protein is CASSYSWGGPKYNEQFF.